The sequence of this T cell receptor beta chain was determined in a study of blood T cell repertoires in COVID-19. CDR1 is SGDLS, CDR2 YYNGEE, per germline. The length of the CDR3 is 16 residues. The ends lost 3 bases at V and 2 bases at J; junction bases unmatched: 7. Generated by immunoSEQ multiplex PCR, the TCRdb table keeps only in-frame clones and is missing some. The sample lists over 350,000 clones; around 87% were seen once. The sample taken for sequencing was PBMCs or T cells enriched from blood (not recorded which). The receptor was isolated from a woman aged 25-40 years with acute COVID-19. The rearrangement uses TRBV9 and TRBJ2-7; TRBD1 aligns across 11 bases. CDR3 DNA: TGTGCCAGCAGCGGCCCTCGGACAGGGGGCACCTACGAGCAGTACTTC. It codes for CASSGPRTGGTYEQYF. The full variable domain, completed using reference TRBV9 and TRBJ2-7, is DSGVTQTPKHLITATGQRVTLRCSPRSGDLSVYWYQQSLDQGLQFLIQYYNGEERAKGNILERFSAQQFPDLHSELNLSSLELGDSALYFCASSGPRTGGTYEQYFGPGTRLTVT.